The entry that follows covers one TCR beta chain sequence. What it recognizes is unknown. The data originate from a study of Ad26.COV2.S vaccination and SARS-CoV-2 variants. The data were produced by immunoSEQ multiplex PCR, yet TCRdb's version contains in-frame clones alone and is incomplete. The sample has about 350,000 clones; around 90% are singletons. Treatment here: 15 to 20 received Ad26.COV2.S at low or high dose, single or two shots; a few received placebo; per-sample allocation not given. At day 63 after the first vaccine or placebo injection, samples were drawn. The study's findings and limits: Total responses of T cells may have been underestimated by the analyses of TCR breadth and depth.

This CDR3 comprises 14 residues. Per germline, CDR1 KGHSH and CDR2 LQKENI. Trimming cost V 3 bases and J 0 bases, with 9 bases left between them. This TCR came from a person aged 18 to 65 who received the Ad26.COV2.S COVID-19 vaccine or a placebo. Material: peripheral blood, obtained in a trial of Ad26.COV2.S vaccine versus placebo. The chain couples TRBV18 to TRBJ2-7; D tentatively reads TRBD1 or TRBD2 (6 bases each). The CDR3 nucleotides read TGTGCCAGCTCACCGAGGGGGGTCTCCTACGAGCAGTACTTC. The encoded protein is CASSPRGVSYEQYF.